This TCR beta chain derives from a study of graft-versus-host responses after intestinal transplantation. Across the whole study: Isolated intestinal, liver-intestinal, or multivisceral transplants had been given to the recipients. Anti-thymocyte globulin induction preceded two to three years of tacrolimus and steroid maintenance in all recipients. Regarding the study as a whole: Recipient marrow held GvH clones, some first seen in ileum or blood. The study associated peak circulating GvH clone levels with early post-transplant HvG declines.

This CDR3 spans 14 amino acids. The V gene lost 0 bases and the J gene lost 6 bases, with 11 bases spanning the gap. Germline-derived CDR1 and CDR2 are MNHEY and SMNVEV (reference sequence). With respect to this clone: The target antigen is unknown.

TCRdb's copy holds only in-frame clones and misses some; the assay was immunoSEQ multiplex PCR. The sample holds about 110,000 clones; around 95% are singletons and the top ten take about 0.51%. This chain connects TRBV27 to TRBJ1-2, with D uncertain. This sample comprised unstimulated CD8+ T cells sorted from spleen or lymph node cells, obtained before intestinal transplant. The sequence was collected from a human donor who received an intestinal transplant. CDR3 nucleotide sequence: TGTGCCAGCAGTTTATCCATCGGCGGTGATGGCTACACCTTC. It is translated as CASSLSIGGDGYTF.